The 11 T cell receptor beta chains listed next were all sequenced from one sample in a study of blood T cell repertoires in COVID-19. Here immunoSEQ multiplex PCR was the method, and the copy in TCRdb shows in-frame clones only, minus some. The top ten clones hold 4.5% to 5.5% of a sample with about 280,000 clones, roughly 85% of them seen once. The sequencing sample was made of peripheral blood. The receptors come from a man aged 50 to 59 with active or convalescent COVID-19.

In regard to this clone: Mismatch with germline at one junction end may stem from a read error. The sample carries other DNA sequences with the same CDR3. This sequence joins TRBV5-4 and TRBJ2-6; perhaps TRBD1 as D (5 bases). This CDR3 has 18 residues. CDR1 is SGHNT, CDR2 YYREEE, per germline (reference sequence). CDR3: CASSLGRNAYSGANVLTF. In nucleotides, the CDR3 is TGTGCCAGCAGCTTGGGCCGTAATGCCTACTCTGGGGCCAACGTCCTGACTTTT.

This chain connects TRBV19 to TRBJ2-3; 9 bases agree with TRBD2. The CDR3 is 14 amino acids. Per germline, CDR1 LNHDA and CDR2 SQIVND (reference sequence). The trim removed 6 bases at V and 5 bases at J, leaving 6 bases unmatched. The CDR3 bases are TGTGCCAGTAGGGAGGGACTAGCTGAAGATACGCAGTATTTT. It is translated as CASREGLAEDTQYF.

The chain combines TRBV7-9 with TRBJ1-6; 11 bases fit TRBD1. The CDR3 has 16 residues. Trimming at V came to 5 bases and at J to 8 bases, leaving 8 bases not matched to a gene. The V gene's germline CDR1 is SEHNR and CDR2 FQNEAQ (reference sequence). The CDR3 protein is CASSPRTGGYDSPLHF. CDR3 sequence (DNA): TGTGCCAGCAGCCCGAGGACAGGGGGCTACGATTCACCCCTCCACTTT.

A single count supports this clone. J is TRBJ2-1 and V is TRBV5-4, with 10 nucleotides matching TRBD2. There are 17 residues in the CDR3. Germline CDR1 is SGHNT and CDR2 is YYREEE (reference sequence). The trim removed 5 bases at V and 0 bases at J, leaving 8 bases unmatched. For the CDR3, the DNA is TGTGCCAGCAGGCCTAGCGGGAGTCCTAGCTCCTACAATGAGCAGTTCTTC. This encodes CASRPSGSPSSYNEQFF.

V and J are TRBV4-1 and TRBJ2-1, with TRBD1 matching 11 bases. The ends lost 0 bases at V and 3 bases at J; junction bases unmatched: 4. This CDR3 is built from 17 residues. Germline V gene sequence: CDR1 MGHRA, CDR2 YSYEKL. CDR3 region: CASSQEYGTGGYNEQFF. For the CDR3, the DNA is TGCGCCAGCAGCCAAGAATACGGGACAGGGGGCTACAATGAGCAGTTCTTC.

The chain is built from TRBV4-2 and TRBJ1-1, with D unresolved. The CDR3 totals 15 residues. Germline CDR1 is LGHNA and CDR2 is YNFKEQ. V was clipped by 0 bases and J by 0 bases, with 8 bases between them. CDR3 nucleotides: TGTGCCAGCAGCCAAGATCGCGTCATGAACACTGAAGCTTTCTTT. Its translation is CASSQDRVMNTEAFF.

The chain carries TRBV14 and TRBJ1-1; D perhaps matches TRBD1 (6 bases). Trimming took 2 bases from V and 1 from J, leaving 11 bases between them. The germline V gene has CDR1 SGHDN and CDR2 FVKESK. This CDR3 is built from 15 residues. The CDR3 nucleotides are TGTGCCAGCAGCCAATTGACAGGCGCGAACACTGAAGCTTTCTTT. It translates to CASSQLTGANTEAFF. Full variable domain (rest looked up from reference TRBV14 and TRBJ1-1): EAGVTQFPSHSVIEKGQTVTLRCDPISGHDNLYWYRRVMGKEIKFLLHFVKESKQDESGMPNNRFLAERTGGTYSTLKVQPAELEDSGVYFCASSQLTGANTEAFFGQGTRLTVV.

The chain couples TRBV27 to TRBJ2-3; D is undetermined. CDR3 size: 14 residues. The ends were cut back, 3 bases at V and 1 base at J, with 8 bases in the middle. Germline V gene sequence: CDR1 MNHEY, CDR2 SMNVEV (reference sequence). DNA for the CDR3: TGTGCCAGCAGTTTCCGGTCCGGCACAGATACGCAGTATTTT. It is translated as CASSFRSGTDTQYF.

The chain is built from TRBV6-1 and TRBJ1-1; TRBD1 might be the D (6 bases). From germline, CDR1 is MNHNS and CDR2 SASEGT. V was pared by 3 bases and J by 6 bases, with 17 bases between. The CDR3 sequence is 15 residues long. This chain's CDR3 is CASSDRGGVISEAFF. The CDR3 nucleotides are TGTGCCAGCAGTGACAGGGGAGGGGTCATCTCTGAAGCTTTCTTT.

The V gene is TRBV11-2, the J gene TRBJ2-7, with no clear D. Germline V gene lookup returns CDR1 SGHAT and CDR2 FQNNGV. The length of the CDR3 is 11 residues. V was clipped by 5 bases and J by 12 bases, with 14 bases between them. CDR3 protein: CASSQTLCGYF. In nucleotides, the CDR3 is TGTGCCAGCAGCCAAACTCTTTGTGGGTACTTC.

V and J are TRBV19 and TRBJ2-7; tentatively, D is TRBD1 (5 bases). The CDR3 covers 14 residues. Germline CDR1 is LNHDA and CDR2 is SQIVND (reference sequence). V shed 6 bases and J shed 2 bases, with 14 bases lying between them. CDR3 sequence reads: CASSPTVGPYEQYF. Here the CDR3 DNA reads TGTGCCAGTAGCCCGACAGTAGGCCCCTACGAGCAGTACTTC.